Following are 28 T cell receptor beta chains from one sample sequenced in a study of blood T cell repertoires in COVID-19 (dated by TCRdb to about 2020). The library was generated by the immunoSEQ multiplex PCR assay. As stored in TCRdb, this immuneACCESS dataset retains in-frame rearrangements with V and J assigned. A fraction of the clones does not appear; measured against another copy, unresolved V genes explain less than half of the discrepancy, and the remainder lacks a known reason. The sample table contains a few hundred thousand clones; only one count was recorded for approximately 83% of them. 3.4% of the sample is held by the ten biggest clonotypes. The sample consisted of PBMCs or T cells enriched from blood (not recorded which). Receptors were obtained from a man in his fifties or sixties who had recovered from COVID-19.

V usage is TRBV25-1 and J usage is TRBJ2-5; possibly TRBD1 for D (5 bases). The length of the CDR3 is 14 residues. The V gene lost 4 bases and the J gene lost 4 bases, with 13 bases spanning the gap. CDR1 MGHDK and CDR2 SYGVNS come from the germline V gene. The CDR3 DNA reads as TGTGCCAGCAGTGGGGGCTCGGGCCTAGAGACCCAGTACTTC. Translating gives CASSGGSGLETQYF.

The rearrangement uses TRBV5-1 and TRBJ1-4; 10 bases are a match to TRBD1. CDR1 and CDR2 (germline): SGHRS, YFSETQ. The V gene end was trimmed by 3 bases and the J gene end by 6 bases; junction bases not matched to a gene: 2. The CDR3 extends over 14 amino acids. The CDR3: CASSSTGGDEKLFF. The CDR3 DNA reads as TGCGCCAGCAGCTCGACAGGGGGCGATGAAAAACTGTTTTTT.

Here the CDR3 reads CATSTLQGRGYEQYF. CDR3 in DNA: TGTGCCACCAGCACCTTACAGGGGAGAGGGTACGAGCAGTACTTC. The rearrangement uses TRBV15 and TRBJ2-7; 7 nucleotides line up with TRBD1. Germline-derived CDR1 and CDR2 are LNHNV and YYDKDF (reference sequence). The V segment lost 4 bases and the J segment 4 bases; nucleotides outside the gene matches: 10. This CDR3 comprises 15 residues. Supplemented by reference TRBV15 and TRBJ2-7, the full variable domain reads DAMVIQNPRYQVTQFGKPVTLSCSQTLNHNVMYWYQQKSSQAPKLLFHYYDKDFNNEADTPDNFQSRRPNTSFCFLDIRSPGLGDTAMYLCATSTLQGRGYEQYFGPGTRLTVT.

The V gene is TRBV5-6, the J gene TRBJ1-3; TRBD1 might be the D (5 bases). This CDR3 has 18 amino acids. V dropped 0 bases and J dropped 0 bases, with 16 bases sitting between them. The germline CDR1 and CDR2 sequences are SGHDT and YYEEEE. CDR3 nucleotides: TGTGCCAGCAGCTTGGGCGGGGGACGTATTAGCTCTGGAAACACCATATATTTT. Its translation: CASSLGGGRISSGNTIYF.

This rearrangement joins TRBV9 to TRBJ2-2; the D gene is possibly TRBD2 (6 bases). The germline V gene has CDR1 SGDLS and CDR2 YYNGEE. The CDR3 consists of 12 residues. Trimming shortened V by 4 bases and J by 7 bases, and 8 bases separated the two germline ends. The CDR3 sequence is CASSPGGGELFF. CDR3 nucleotide sequence: TGTGCCAGCAGCCCCGGGGGCGGGGAGCTGTTTTTT.

V usage is TRBV5-1 and J usage is TRBJ2-3, with D maybe TRBD2 (5 bases). V was pared by 4 bases and J by 4 bases, with 10 bases between. Germline V gene lookup returns CDR1 SGHRS and CDR2 YFSETQ. The CDR3 consists of 13 residues. The CDR3: CASSPAGADTQYF. CDR3 sequence (DNA): TGCGCCAGCAGCCCCGCCGGGGCAGATACGCAGTATTTT.

The V and J genes are TRBV5-5 and TRBJ1-1; D gene unclear. V was cut by 2 bases and J by 0 bases, with 8 bases left in between. Germline V CDR1 and CDR2: SGHKS, YYEKEE (reference sequence). This CDR3 has 14 residues. The chain's CDR3 is CASSFELMNTEAFF. DNA of the CDR3: TGTGCCAGCAGCTTTGAGCTCATGAACACTGAAGCTTTCTTT.

The genes are TRBV5-1 and TRBJ2-7, with D tentatively TRBD1 (5 bases). CDR3 size: 16 residues. The germline V and J ends were trimmed by 1 base and 1 base, with 15 bases remaining between them. Per germline, CDR1 SGHRS and CDR2 YFSETQ. The CDR3 nucleotides read TGCGCCAGCAGCTTGAAGTACCCAGGGATATCCTACGAGCAGTACTTC. It codes for CASSLKYPGISYEQYF.

The chain employs TRBV5-1 and TRBJ2-7, with TRBD1 matching over 8 bases. This CDR3 contains 16 residues. Germline-derived CDR1 and CDR2 are SGHRS and YFSETQ. V gave up 3 bases and J gave up 0 bases; unmatched junction bases: 8. The CDR3 region is CASSSTGTGVSYEQYF. CDR3 bases: TGCGCCAGCAGCTCGACCGGGACAGGTGTCTCCTACGAGCAGTACTTC.

This sequence joins TRBV29-1 and TRBJ1-2; 9 nucleotides agree with TRBD1. V was pared by 1 base and J by 7 bases, with 10 bases of the junction left unmatched. Per germline, CDR1 SQVTM and CDR2 ANQGSEA. The CDR3 has 15 residues. The CDR3 region has the DNA TGCAGCGTTGAAGGAGCCGGTACAGGGGGCGTTGGCTACACCTTC. This translates into CSVEGAGTGGVGYTF.

V gene TRBV7-6 combines with J gene TRBJ1-3, with 9 bases aligning to TRBD1. The germline gives CDR1 SGHVS, CDR2 FNYEAQ. This CDR3 is built from 15 residues. The ends lost 3 bases at V and 4 bases at J; junction bases unmatched: 4. The CDR3 DNA is TGTGCCAGCAGCTTCGGGACAGGGACGGGAAACACCATATATTTT. Its protein product is CASSFGTGTGNTIYF.

The rearrangement uses TRBV19 and TRBJ1-1; TRBD1 agrees at 7 bases. After removal of 0 bases from V and 4 bases from J, the junction contained 5 bases not matched to a gene. Germline assignment: CDR1 LNHDA and CDR2 SQIVND (reference sequence). The CDR3 sequence is 15 residues long. CDR3: CASSIEGGAPTEAFF. CDR3 nucleotide sequence: TGTGCCAGTAGTATAGAAGGGGGCGCCCCCACTGAAGCTTTCTTT.

This clone came up once. The chain joins TRBV19 to TRBJ1-3; D is unclear. Germline CDR1 LNHDA, CDR2 SQIVND (reference sequence). This CDR3 comprises 17 residues. V lost 5 bases and J lost 0, with 17 bases in between. For the CDR3, the DNA is TGTGCCAGTAGTTCCATAGGTCGCAGGCCCTCTGGAAACACCATATATTTT. Amino acids: CASSSIGRRPSGNTIYF.

This chain joins TRBV7-8 and TRBJ1-6; tentatively, D is TRBD1 (5 bases). V lost 8 bases to trimming and J lost 7 bases, with 27 bases between them. Germline assignment: CDR1 SGHVS and CDR2 FQNEAQ. CDR3 length: 18 amino acids. Here the CDR3 reads CASRYGSGTPLGNSPLHF. CDR3 sequence (DNA): TGTGCCAGCCGATACGGGTCAGGGACTCCCTTGGGGAATTCACCCCTCCACTTT.

V usage is TRBV28 and J usage is TRBJ1-1, with TRBD1 as a possible D gene (6 bases). The length of the CDR3 is 13 residues. Per the germline V gene, CDR1 is MDHEN and CDR2 is SYDVKM. V lost 10 bases and J 5 bases, leaving 17 bases between the germline ends. In DNA, the CDR3 is TGTGCCACCCGGGGGGCAGAAAAGACTGAAGCTTTCTTT. Translating it yields CATRGAEKTEAFF.

The chain combines TRBV4-1 with TRBJ2-7; no reliable D call. The V end lost 3 bases, the J end lost 6 bases, and 6 bases lay between the germline ends. CDR3 length equals 11 residues. The germline V gene has CDR1 MGHRA and CDR2 YSYEKL. In nucleotides, the CDR3 is TGCGCCAGCAGCCACCAATCCGAGCAGTACTTC. It translates to CASSHQSEQYF.

V is TRBV15 and J is TRBJ2-1; 16 nucleotides align to TRBD2. Germline CDR1 reads LNHNV; CDR2 reads YYDKDF (reference sequence). CDR3 length: 17 residues. With V trimmed by 3 bases and J by 8 bases, 7 bases remained unmatched. This CDR3 is CATSSGTSGRDRDEQFF. The CDR3 region has the DNA TGTGCCACCAGCAGCGGGACTAGCGGGAGGGATAGGGATGAGCAGTTCTTC.

Notes on this clone: The germline gene is not matched at one end of the junction; a read error may be the cause. The rearrangement uses TRBV6-1 and TRBJ2-3; 8 nucleotides agree with TRBD2. CDR1 is MNHNS, CDR2 SASEGT, per germline. The CDR3 runs 15 residues. CDR3: CASIERGGRADTQYF. In DNA form, the CDR3 reads TGTGCCAGCATTGAACGGGGGGGACGAGCCGATACGCAGTATTTT.

The chain recombines TRBV19 with TRBJ1-5; D is undetermined. The CDR3 spans 15 residues. The germline gives CDR1 LNHDA, CDR2 SQIVND (reference sequence). V lost 1 base and J lost 4, with 11 bases in between. The CDR3 region has the DNA TGTGCCAGTAGTATAGGGGGAAGAGGGAATCAGCCCCAGCATTTT. Its translation is CASSIGGRGNQPQHF.

V gene TRBV7-9 combines with J gene TRBJ1-2, with 11 bases identical to TRBD1. V lost 5 bases and J lost 5; bases outside the gene matches: 16. Germline CDR1 is SEHNR and CDR2 is FQNEAQ (reference sequence). The length of the CDR3 is 18 residues. The CDR3 loop is CASSPPTGWTGGGYGYTF. The CDR3 DNA sequence: TGTGCCAGCAGCCCCCCAACCGGTTGGACAGGGGGCGGGTATGGCTACACCTTC.

This clone was observed a handful of times. The chain employs TRBV10-3 and TRBJ1-1; possibly TRBD1 for D (5 bases). Germline V gives CDR1 ENHRY, CDR2 SYGVKD. Trimming pared 8 bases from V and 1 base from J, leaving 14 bases between. This CDR3 region has 14 residues. CDR3 sequence reads: CAISGRVPNTEAFF. CDR3 coding DNA: TGTGCCATCTCTGGCAGGGTGCCGAACACTGAAGCTTTCTTT.

The sample holds one count of this clone. The chain links TRBV28 to TRBJ2-7, with 9 bases lining up with TRBD1. Germline V gene lookup returns CDR1 MDHEN and CDR2 SYDVKM. CDR3 length: 15 amino acids. With V trimmed by 7 bases and J by 4 bases, 11 bases remained unmatched. The CDR3: CASNPSGTGLYEQYF. The CDR3 DNA reads TGTGCCAGCAATCCTTCCGGGACAGGGCTATACGAGCAGTACTTC.

The chain links TRBV5-1 to TRBJ2-3; TRBD2 agrees at 10 bases. V lost 2 bases, J lost 6 bases, and 18 bases stayed unmatched. Germline assignment: CDR1 SGHRS and CDR2 YFSETQ. The CDR3 consists of 19 residues. Written as DNA, the CDR3 is TGCGCCAGCAGCTTTGGGTTGCTAGCGGGAGCCCACTTTGAGGATACGCAGTATTTT. It encodes CASSFGLLAGAHFEDTQYF. Full variable domain (remainder filled in from reference TRBV5-1 and TRBJ2-3): KAGVTQTPRYLIKTRGQQVTLSCSPISGHRSVSWYQQTPGQGLQFLFEYFSETQRNKGNFPGRFSGRQFSNSRSEMNVSTLELGDSALYLCASSFGLLAGAHFEDTQYFGPGTRLTVL.

This chain links TRBV6-5 with TRBJ2-1, with a weak D call TRBD2 (6 bases). Trimming stripped 7 bases from V and 4 bases from J, with 14 bases between. Germline V gene data show CDR1 as MNHEY and CDR2 as SVGAGI. This CDR3 contains 14 residues. CDR3 residues: CASKAGLAYNEQFF. Written as DNA, the CDR3 is TGTGCCAGCAAGGCGGGGCTAGCTTACAATGAGCAGTTCTTC.

DNA of the CDR3: TGTGCCAGCAGCTTGGAGGGAGTCGGGACCCAGTACTTC. This gives the protein CASSLEGVGTQYF. The rearrangement joins TRBV5-4 to TRBJ2-5, with D perhaps matching TRBD2 (5 bases). Germline assignment: CDR1 SGHNT and CDR2 YYREEE (reference sequence). The CDR3 is 13 amino acids. Trimming removed 0 bases from V and 7 bases from J, with 10 bases in between.

This clone was picked up one time. This chain links TRBV29-1 with TRBJ1-5, with 7 bases that match TRBD1. Trimming took 4 bases from V and 4 from J; bases not matched to a gene: 4. Per the germline V gene, CDR1 is SQVTM and CDR2 is ANQGSEA. This CDR3 has 13 amino acids. The DNA for the CDR3 is TGCAGCGTTGCGCAGGGGGGAAATCAGCCCCAGCATTTT. Protein sequence: CSVAQGGNQPQHF.

The chain recombines TRBV5-1 with TRBJ2-2, with 7 bases that match TRBD2. In germline, CDR1 is SGHRS, CDR2 YFSETQ. V lost 3 bases to trimming and J lost 2 bases; unmatched junction nucleotides: 10. CDR3 length: 17 amino acids. This CDR3 is CASSSGLLAANTGELFF. The CDR3 DNA is TGCGCCAGCAGCTCTGGCCTGCTAGCGGCCAACACCGGGGAGCTGTTTTTT.

The chain carries TRBV19 and TRBJ1-1, with D unclear. V lost 0 bases to trimming and J lost 5 bases, with 7 bases between them. Germline lookup yields CDR1 LNHDA and CDR2 SQIVND (reference sequence). The CDR3 has 13 residues. CDR3 in amino acids: CASSIDPRTEAFF. The CDR3 region has the DNA TGTGCCAGTAGTATAGATCCCCGGACTGAAGCTTTCTTT.